A single sample gave rise to the 21 T cell receptor beta chains below, sequenced in a study of blood T cell repertoires in COVID-19. Profiling relied on immunoSEQ multiplex PCR, and the TCRdb table lists in-frame clones only, not all of them. The repertoire holds hundreds of thousands of clones, approximately 85% seen once, with 13% in the top ten. What was sequenced was peripheral blood. The source is a human donor in a cohort sampled during active COVID-19.

The V gene is TRBV5-1, the J gene TRBJ2-4; D perhaps matches TRBD2 (6 bases). Germline CDR1 reads SGHRS; CDR2 reads YFSETQ. The CDR3 sequence is 14 residues long. The V gene lost 5 bases and the J gene lost 0 bases, with 9 bases spanning the gap. CDR3 sequence: CASRLGGAKNIQYF. CDR3 nucleotides: TGCGCCAGCAGACTCGGGGGAGCCAAAAACATTCAGTACTTC. The whole variable domain, filled in from reference TRBV5-1 and TRBJ2-4, reads KAGVTQTPRYLIKTRGQQVTLSCSPISGHRSVSWYQQTPGQGLQFLFEYFSETQRNKGNFPGRFSGRQFSNSRSEMNVSTLELGDSALYLCASRLGGAKNIQYFGAGTRLSVL.

This clone was recorded a few times. The CDR3 nucleotides read TGTGCCAGTAGTGCCGGACTCCAAGAGACCCAGTACTTC. This sequence encodes CASSAGLQETQYF. The chain recombines TRBV19 with TRBJ2-5; D might be TRBD2 (5 bases). From germline, CDR1 is LNHDA and CDR2 SQIVND (reference sequence). Trimming removed 5 bases from V and 1 base from J, with 8 bases in between. The CDR3 length is 13 residues.

The chain is built from TRBV4-3 and TRBJ1-6; D remains ambiguous. CDR1 and CDR2 from the germline V gene are LGHNA and YSLEER. This CDR3 has 13 residues. Trimming removed 5 bases from V and 9 bases from J, with 11 bases in between. Written as DNA, the CDR3 is TGCGCCAGCAGCACAAAGGCGGGTTCACCCCTCCACTTT. This codes for CASSTKAGSPLHF.

This clone was picked up one time. This chain links TRBV6-5 with TRBJ1-1; 7 bases agree with TRBD1. The V gene end was trimmed by 5 bases and the J gene end by 5 bases; junction bases not matched to a gene: 11. The CDR3 is made up of 15 amino acids. CDR1 is MNHEY and CDR2 is SVGAGI in the germline V gene. The CDR3, as DNA: TGTGCCAGCAGTAGACAGGGCCTACGGGGGACTGAAGCTTTCTTT. The encoded protein is CASSRQGLRGTEAFF.

This clone has only one observation. The chain combines TRBV7-2 with TRBJ2-1, with D possibly matching TRBD1 (6 bases). V was clipped by 3 bases and J by 9 bases, with 18 bases between them. CDR1 is SGHTA and CDR2 is FQGNSA in the germline V gene. CDR3 length equals 15 residues. Here the CDR3 reads CASSLGEGYRVEQFF. Written as DNA, the CDR3 is TGTGCCAGCAGCTTGGGTGAAGGGTACAGGGTTGAGCAGTTCTTC.

J is TRBJ2-5 and V is TRBV19, with D unclear. This CDR3 is built from 15 residues. Germline values: CDR1 LNHDA, CDR2 SQIVND (reference sequence). V dropped 3 bases and J dropped 0 bases, with 11 bases sitting between them. CDR3 region: CASSISRSDQETQYF. CDR3 sequence (DNA): TGTGCCAGTAGTATTTCTCGTTCGGACCAAGAGACCCAGTACTTC.

About this clone: The same CDR3 also results from other DNA sequences found in this sample. V is TRBV7-2 and J is TRBJ2-7; D not resolved. Germline loops: CDR1 SGHTA, CDR2 FQGNSA. Trimming removed 0 bases at V and 1 base at J, with 4 bases between. The CDR3 loop spans 13 amino acids. The CDR3 spells CASSLALSYEQYF. CDR3 sequence (DNA): TGTGCCAGCAGCTTAGCGCTATCCTACGAGCAGTACTTC. The full variable domain, with the rest looked up from reference TRBV7-2 and TRBJ2-7, is GAGVSQSPSNKVTEKGKDVELRCDPISGHTALYWYRQSLGQGLEFLIYFQGNSAPDKSGLPSDRFSAERTGGSVSTLTIQRTQQEDSAVYLCASSLALSYEQYFGPGTRLTVT.

The CDR3 region is CASSLRGSTDTQYF. CDR3 bases: TGCGCCAGCAGCTTGCGGGGTAGCACAGATACGCAGTATTTT. The chain combines TRBV5-1 with TRBJ2-3; a weak D match, TRBD2 (5 bases). The germline V gene encodes CDR1 SGHRS and CDR2 YFSETQ. Trimming stripped 1 base from V and 0 bases from J, with 6 bases between. The CDR3 has 14 amino acids. Supplemented by reference TRBV5-1 and TRBJ2-3, the full variable domain reads KAGVTQTPRYLIKTRGQQVTLSCSPISGHRSVSWYQQTPGQGLQFLFEYFSETQRNKGNFPGRFSGRQFSNSRSEMNVSTLELGDSALYLCASSLRGSTDTQYFGPGTRLTVL.

This chain connects TRBV29-1 to TRBJ1-1, with D maybe TRBD1 (6 bases). V dropped 5 bases and J dropped 7 bases, with 23 bases sitting between them. The CDR3 loop spans 15 amino acids. Germline-derived CDR1 and CDR2 are SQVTM and ANQGSEA. The CDR3 loop is CSVNGGIEGGHEAFF. CDR3 in DNA: TGCAGCGTTAATGGAGGGATTGAGGGGGGGCATGAAGCTTTCTTT.

On this clone itself: This sample includes further DNA sequences coding for the same CDR3. The V call is TRBV5-6, the J call TRBJ1-2; the match to TRBD1 covers 7 bases. The length of the CDR3 is 12 residues. After removal of 4 bases from V and 5 bases from J, the junction contained 2 bases not matched to a gene. Germline loops: CDR1 SGHDT, CDR2 YYEEEE. In nucleotides, the CDR3 is TGTGCCAGCAGCACAGGGGTTTATGGCTACACCTTC. It codes for CASSTGVYGYTF.

The genes are TRBV19 and TRBJ1-5; no reliable D call. This CDR3 is 16 amino acids long. Germline V lookup: CDR1 LNHDA, CDR2 SQIVND (reference sequence). Between the trimmed V and J ends, which lost 3 bases and 3 bases, there was a span of 15 bases. CDR3 sequence (DNA): TGTGCCAGTAGTATTAAGGGCGGGATCGCCAATCAGCCCCAGCATTTT. This sequence encodes CASSIKGGIANQPQHF.

This clone has at least ten counts. The V call is TRBV9, the J call TRBJ2-2; 7 positions match TRBD1. In germline, CDR1 is SGDLS, CDR2 YYNGEE. The CDR3 is 15 residues long. The ends lost 0 bases at V and 6 bases at J; junction bases unmatched: 5. CDR3 sequence: CASSVGQGPAGELFF. CDR3 DNA: TGTGCCAGCAGCGTAGGACAGGGTCCCGCCGGGGAGCTGTTTTTT.

The chain carries TRBV7-9 and TRBJ1-2; possibly TRBD1 for D (5 bases). The CDR3 runs to 15 residues. Looked up from germline, CDR1 is SEHNR and CDR2 is FQNEAQ (reference sequence). Trimming took off 3 bases at V and 6 bases at J, with 17 bases between the two ends. CDR3 sequence: CASSLSGGGNDGYTF. In DNA form, the CDR3 reads TGTGCCAGCAGCTTGTCCGGGGGTGGGAACGATGGCTACACCTTC.

The J gene is TRBJ2-3, the V gene TRBV28; TRBD2 is a possible D gene (6 bases). The CDR3 has 14 residues. V was trimmed by 3 bases and J by 3 bases, leaving 10 bases between them. The germline V gene encodes CDR1 MDHEN and CDR2 SYDVKM. CDR3 in DNA: TGTGCCAGCAGTTTCGGGAGTAGGACAGATACGCAGTATTTT. Protein: CASSFGSRTDTQYF.

The table lists this clone with a few counts. This chain links TRBV27 with TRBJ2-1; no reliable D call. There are 12 residues in the CDR3. With 3 bases removed from V and 7 bases from J, the gap between germline ends came to 7 bases. Germline V CDR1 and CDR2: MNHEY, SMNVEV (reference sequence). The CDR3, as DNA: TGTGCCAGCAGTTTGAGAAAAAATGAGCAGTTCTTC. Translation gives CASSLRKNEQFF.

The chain combines TRBV2 with TRBJ2-5, with D possibly being TRBD2 (6 bases). The CDR3 runs 15 residues. V gave up 3 bases and J gave up 3 bases, with 14 bases separating them. Germline values: CDR1 SNHLY, CDR2 FYNNEI. The DNA of the CDR3 is TGTGCCAGCAGTGAGGAAAGGGCGGGGAAAGAGACCCAGTACTTC. This gives the protein CASSEERAGKETQYF.

In this sample, this clone turned up a few times. The chain couples TRBV6-2 or TRBV6-3 to TRBJ2-7; unclear D gene. The V and J ends lost 2 bases and 9 bases respectively, with 11 bases between them. The germline V gene has CDR1 MNHEY and CDR2 SVGEGT. The CDR3 runs 12 residues. This CDR3 reads CASSYTNSRQYF. CDR3 DNA sequence: TGTGCCAGCAGTTACACGAATTCGAGGCAGTACTTC.

V and J are TRBV30 and TRBJ1-2; weak D call: TRBD1 (6 bases). Germline-derived CDR1 and CDR2 are GTSNPN and SVGIG (reference sequence). V was shortened by 3 bases and J by 2 bases, with 7 bases between the two germline ends. The CDR3 consists of 12 residues. The CDR3 coding sequence is TGTGCCTGGAGCGGACAGAACTATGGCTACACCTTC. Translation: CAWSGQNYGYTF.

This chain uses TRBV10-1 with TRBJ2-1; possibly TRBD2 for D (7 bases). From germline, CDR1 is WNHNN and CDR2 SYGVQD (reference sequence). Trimming left V 10 bases short and J 12 bases short, with 16 bases between. This CDR3 comprises 11 residues. The DNA for the CDR3 is TGCGCCACCGGACCGGGGGGCGCGCAGTTCTTC. It translates to CATGPGGAQFF.

The chain joins TRBV27 to TRBJ2-1; 14 bases match TRBD2. The CDR3 consists of 14 residues. V shed 5 bases, J shed 10 bases, and the junction held 4 bases outside the gene matches. CDR1 MNHEY and CDR2 SMNVEV come from the germline V gene (reference sequence). The CDR3 protein is CASSPGTSGREQFF. The CDR3 DNA reads TGTGCCAGCAGTCCCGGGACTAGCGGGAGAGAGCAGTTCTTC.

The chain couples TRBV21-1 to TRBJ1-5. TRBV21-1 is recorded as a pseudogene. CDR3 length equals 13 residues. The CDR3 reads CASSKERGQPQHF. DNA for the CDR3: TGTGCCAGCAGCAAAGAACGAGGACAGCCCCAGCATTTT.